This T cell receptor beta chain was documented in a study of cytomegalovirus exposure and HLA in healthy donors. Study findings and constraints: The classifier reportedly diagnosed cytomegalovirus status with high specificity and sensitivity. One later analysis, an examination of the 120 or so validation repertoires, found that first-cohort TCR clusters tended to co-occur in them. 150 or so TCR beta chains were listed as cytomegalovirus-associated. Many donors shared some public TCRs, even though most TCR sequences were rare.

This clone was seen ten or more times. Its antigen is still unknown. CDR3 length: 15 residues. Germline CDR1 SGHRS, CDR2 YFSETQ. V lost 4 bases, J lost 5 bases, and 15 bases lay in between. Method: immunoSEQ multiplex PCR; TCRdb's copy keeps in-frame clones and lacks some. The profile shows 110,000 to 150,000 clones, 80% to 90% of them singletons. The rearrangement links TRBV5-1 to TRBJ2-2, with D perhaps matching TRBD2 (6 bases). The clonotype originates from a woman in her 30s in good health and CMV-seropositive. Sequencing was carried out using PBMCs. CDR3 nucleotides: TGCGCCAGCAGCCCATCCTCGGAGGGGACCGGGGAGCTGTTTTTT. Protein product: CASSPSSEGTGELFF.